Each of the 9 T cell receptor beta chains below was sequenced from the same sample in a study of T cell responses to AZD1222 COVID-19 vaccine (dated by TCRdb to the early 2020s). The sample's time point label, in plain terms: baseline before first vaccination. Preparation of the library involved the immunoSEQ multiplex PCR assay. Held by TCRdb, this immuneACCESS table contains in-frame sequences only and omits some clones. Under half of the omission traces to an unresolved V gene where checked; the cause of the rest is unknown. Recorded for this sample are about 100,000 clones; 88% of them occurred a single time. The top ten constitute more than 1.5% of the sample. This material consisted of peripheral blood, taken on day 0 of AZD1222 vaccination. The source is an adult in good health.

V is TRBV10-2 and J is TRBJ1-6, with D uncertain. CDR1 WSHSY and CDR2 SAAADI come from the germline V gene. CDR3 size: 13 residues. The V end lost 2 bases, the J end lost 7 bases, and 6 bases lay between the germline ends. The CDR3 DNA is TGCGCCAGCAGTGAGGCCCCGAATTCACCCCTCCACTTT. It encodes CASSEAPNSPLHF.

CDR3 sequence: CATSENTGELFF. The CDR3 DNA sequence: TGTGCCACCAGTGAAAACACCGGGGAGCTGTTTTTT. The rearrangement uses TRBV24-1 and TRBJ2-2; no reliable D call. Germline loops: CDR1 KGHDR, CDR2 SFDVKD. The CDR3 length is 12 residues. V lost 4 bases to trimming and J lost 2 bases, with 1 base between them.

The V gene is TRBV7-9, the J gene TRBJ2-1, with 14 bases aligning to TRBD2. V lost 5 bases, J lost 7 bases, and 4 bases stayed unmatched. Germline V gene lookup returns CDR1 SEHNR and CDR2 FQNEAQ (reference sequence). CDR3 size: 15 residues. The CDR3 nucleotides are TGTGCCAGCAGCCCGGGACTAGCGGGAGTGAATGAGCAGTTCTTC. This codes for CASSPGLAGVNEQFF. Full variable domain (missing parts from reference TRBV7-9 and TRBJ2-1): DTGVSQNPRHKITKRGQNVTFRCDPISEHNRLYWYRQTLGQGPEFLTYFQNEAQLEKSRLLSDRFSAERPKGSFSTLEIQRTEQGDSAMYLCASSPGLAGVNEQFFGPGTRLTVL.

This sequence joins TRBV7-2 and TRBJ1-3; D is ambiguous. The CDR3 extends over 14 amino acids. Between the trimmed V and J ends, which lost 5 bases and 7 bases, there was a span of 15 bases. CDR1 and CDR2 from the germline V gene are SGHTA and FQGNSA. The CDR3 protein is CASSLREPRNTIYF. The CDR3 coding sequence is TGTGCCAGCAGCCTCCGGGAACCGCGGAACACCATATATTTT.

This chain connects TRBV28 to TRBJ2-4; 10 bases are shared with TRBD1. Germline V gene sequence: CDR1 MDHEN, CDR2 SYDVKM. Trimming at V came to 2 bases and at J to 0 bases, leaving 16 bases not matched to a gene. The CDR3 is 21 residues long. The chain's CDR3 is CASSLGGHPGQGKLAKNIQYF. The CDR3 DNA follows: TGTGCCAGCAGTTTAGGCGGCCATCCGGGACAGGGGAAGCTAGCCAAAAACATTCAGTACTTC.

V is TRBV6-2 or TRBV6-3 and J is TRBJ2-3; D unclear. This CDR3 spans 15 amino acids. With 0 bases removed from V and 4 bases from J, the gap between germline ends came to 11 bases. Germline V gives CDR1 MNHEY, CDR2 SVGEGT. The CDR3 nucleotides are TGTGCCAGCAGTTACTCGAAGTCATCTGCAGATACGCAGTATTTT. Protein product: CASSYSKSSADTQYF.

This clone turned up a few times. This chain joins TRBV27 and TRBJ2-2; TRBD1 agrees at 11 bases. This CDR3 is built from 16 residues. The germline gives CDR1 MNHEY, CDR2 SMNVEV (reference sequence). J was trimmed by 4 bases and V by 5 bases; bases with no gene match: 6. The CDR3 region is CASSEYGTGGTGELFF. The CDR3 DNA sequence: TGTGCCAGCAGTGAATACGGGACAGGGGGCACCGGGGAGCTGTTTTTT.

This clone was observed a single time. This chain uses TRBV6-6 with TRBJ2-5; the D call may be TRBD1 or TRBD2 (5 bases each). The CDR3 is made up of 14 amino acids. CDR1 is MNHNY and CDR2 is SVGAGI in the germline V gene (reference sequence). The V end was cut by 5 bases, the J end by 4 bases, with 14 bases between. Here the CDR3 reads CASSDQGGLETQYF. The CDR3 nucleotides read TGTGCCAGCAGTGATCAGGGCGGGCTAGAGACCCAGTACTTC.

This clone occurred a few times. This sequence joins TRBV15 and TRBJ2-6; 8 nucleotides align to TRBD1. V shed 3 bases, J shed 0 bases, and the junction held 1 base outside the gene matches. The CDR3 consists of 16 residues. Germline V lookup: CDR1 LNHNV, CDR2 YYDKDF (reference sequence). CDR3 protein: CATSSTGGSGANVLTF. The DNA of the CDR3 is TGTGCCACCAGCAGTACAGGGGGCTCTGGGGCCAACGTCCTGACTTTC.